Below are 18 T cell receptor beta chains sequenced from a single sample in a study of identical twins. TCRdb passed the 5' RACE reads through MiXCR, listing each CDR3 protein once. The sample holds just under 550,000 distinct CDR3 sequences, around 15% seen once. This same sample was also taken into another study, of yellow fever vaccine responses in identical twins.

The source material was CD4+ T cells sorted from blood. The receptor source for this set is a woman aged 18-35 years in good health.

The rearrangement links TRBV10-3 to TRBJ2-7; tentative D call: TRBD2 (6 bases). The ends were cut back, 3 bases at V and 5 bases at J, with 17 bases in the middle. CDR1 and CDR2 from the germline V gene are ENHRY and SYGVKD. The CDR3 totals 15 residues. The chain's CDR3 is CAISDPGRGRNEQYF. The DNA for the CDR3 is TGTGCCATCAGTGACCCCGGACGGGGGAGGAACGAGCAGTACTTC.

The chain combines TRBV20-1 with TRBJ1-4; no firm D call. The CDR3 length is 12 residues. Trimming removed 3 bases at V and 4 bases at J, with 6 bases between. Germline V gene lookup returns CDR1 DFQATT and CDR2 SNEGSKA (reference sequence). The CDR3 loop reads CSASGDNEKLFF. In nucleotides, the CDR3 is TGCAGTGCTAGCGGGGATAATGAAAAACTGTTTTTT.

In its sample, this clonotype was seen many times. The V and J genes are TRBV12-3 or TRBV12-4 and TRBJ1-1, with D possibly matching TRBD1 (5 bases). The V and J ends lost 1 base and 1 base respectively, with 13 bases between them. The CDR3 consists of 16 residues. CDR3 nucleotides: TGTGCCAGCAGTTTAGTCCAGGGCTTGTGGAACACTGAAGCTTTCTTT. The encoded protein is CASSLVQGLWNTEAFF.

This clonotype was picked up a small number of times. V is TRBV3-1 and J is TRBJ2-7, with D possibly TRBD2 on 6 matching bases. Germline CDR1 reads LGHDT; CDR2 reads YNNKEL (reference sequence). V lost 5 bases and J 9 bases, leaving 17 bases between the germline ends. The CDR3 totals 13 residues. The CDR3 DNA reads TGTGCCAGCAGCTCCGGGGAGGTGGCGGCGCAGTACTTC. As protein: CASSSGEVAAQYF.

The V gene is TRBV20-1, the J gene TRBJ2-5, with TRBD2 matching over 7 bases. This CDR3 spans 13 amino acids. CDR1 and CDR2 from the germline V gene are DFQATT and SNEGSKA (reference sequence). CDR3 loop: CSQRAGAQETQYF. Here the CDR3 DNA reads TGCAGCCAAAGGGCGGGAGCGCAAGAGACCCAGTACTTC.

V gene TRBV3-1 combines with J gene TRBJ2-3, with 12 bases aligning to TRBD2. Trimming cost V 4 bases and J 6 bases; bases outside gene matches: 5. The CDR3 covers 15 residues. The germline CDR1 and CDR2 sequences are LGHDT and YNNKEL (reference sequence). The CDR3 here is CASSPTSGGSDTQYF. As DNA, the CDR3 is TGTGCCAGCAGCCCTACTAGCGGGGGGTCGGATACGCAGTATTTT.

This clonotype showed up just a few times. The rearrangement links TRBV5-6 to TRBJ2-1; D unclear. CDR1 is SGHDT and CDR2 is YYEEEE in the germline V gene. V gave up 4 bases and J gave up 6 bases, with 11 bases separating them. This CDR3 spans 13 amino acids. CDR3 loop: CASSPWGINEQFF. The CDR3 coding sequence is TGTGCCAGCAGCCCTTGGGGAATCAATGAGCAGTTCTTC.

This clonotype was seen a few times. The CDR3 spells CASSLGSGSDTQYF. In DNA form, the CDR3 reads TGTGCCAGCAGCTTGGGTAGCGGATCAGATACGCAGTATTTT. This chain uses TRBV5-5 with TRBJ2-3, with a possible D match to TRBD2 (6 bases). Germline V lookup: CDR1 SGHKS, CDR2 YYEKEE (reference sequence). The CDR3 loop spans 14 amino acids. Trimming took 0 bases from V and 4 from J, leaving 9 bases between them.

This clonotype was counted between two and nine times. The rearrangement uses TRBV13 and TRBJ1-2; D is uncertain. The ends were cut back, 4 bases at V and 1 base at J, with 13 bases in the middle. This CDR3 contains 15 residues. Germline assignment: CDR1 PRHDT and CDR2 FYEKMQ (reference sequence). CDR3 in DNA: TGTGCCAGCAGCTCCCCCCGCCAGCTTAACTATGGCTACACCTTC. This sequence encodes CASSSPRQLNYGYTF.

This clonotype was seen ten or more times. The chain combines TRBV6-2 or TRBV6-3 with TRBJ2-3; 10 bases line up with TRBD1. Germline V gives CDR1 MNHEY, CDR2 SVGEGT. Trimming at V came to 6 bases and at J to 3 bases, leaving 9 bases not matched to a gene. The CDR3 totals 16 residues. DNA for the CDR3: TGTGCCAGCAGCCCCAACCGGGACAGGGGAACAGATACGCAGTATTTT. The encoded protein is CASSPNRDRGTDTQYF.

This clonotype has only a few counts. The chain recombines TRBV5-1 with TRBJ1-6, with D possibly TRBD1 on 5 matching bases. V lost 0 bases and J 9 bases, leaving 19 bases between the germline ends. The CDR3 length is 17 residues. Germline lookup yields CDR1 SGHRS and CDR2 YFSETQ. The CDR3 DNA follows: TGCGCCAGCAGCTTGGTCGCCGCAGGGAGGTGGGGTTCACCCCTCCACTTT. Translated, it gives CASSLVAAGRWGSPLHF.

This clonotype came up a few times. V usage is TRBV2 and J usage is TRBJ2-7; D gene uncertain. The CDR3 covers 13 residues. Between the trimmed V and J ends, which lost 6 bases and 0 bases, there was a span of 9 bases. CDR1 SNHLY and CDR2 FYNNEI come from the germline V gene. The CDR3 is CASSTPLSYEQYF. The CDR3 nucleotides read TGTGCCAGCAGCACACCACTCTCCTACGAGCAGTACTTC.

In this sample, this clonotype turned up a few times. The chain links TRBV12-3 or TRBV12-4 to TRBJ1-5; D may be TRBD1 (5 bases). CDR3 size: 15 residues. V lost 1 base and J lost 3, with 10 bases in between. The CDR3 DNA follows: TGTGCCAGCAGTTTAGACAGGACGATCAATCAGCCCCAGCATTTT. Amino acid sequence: CASSLDRTINQPQHF.

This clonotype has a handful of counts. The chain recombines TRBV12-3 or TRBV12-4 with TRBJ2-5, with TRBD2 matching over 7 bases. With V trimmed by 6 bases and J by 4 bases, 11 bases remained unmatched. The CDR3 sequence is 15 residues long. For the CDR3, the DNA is TGTGCCAGCAGAGCGGGACTCAACAAGGGAGAGACCCAGTACTTC. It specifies CASRAGLNKGETQYF.

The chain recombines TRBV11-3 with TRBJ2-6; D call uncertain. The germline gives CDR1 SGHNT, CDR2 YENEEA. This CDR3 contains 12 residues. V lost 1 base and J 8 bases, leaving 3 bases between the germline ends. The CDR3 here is CASSLGPNVLTF. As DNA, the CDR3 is TGTGCCAGCAGCTTAGGCCCCAACGTCCTGACTTTC.

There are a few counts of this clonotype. The CDR3 DNA reads as TGTGCCAGCAGTCCCGTGGTGGGAAACACCATATATTTT. It encodes CASSPVVGNTIYF. This chain uses TRBV12-3 or TRBV12-4 with TRBJ1-3; no clear D gene. The CDR3 consists of 13 residues. Trimming left V 5 bases short and J 4 bases short, with 9 bases between.

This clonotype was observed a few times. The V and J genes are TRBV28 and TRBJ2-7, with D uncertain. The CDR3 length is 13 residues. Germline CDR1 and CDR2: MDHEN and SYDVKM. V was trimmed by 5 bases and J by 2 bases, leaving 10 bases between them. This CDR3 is CASSRRQPYEQYV. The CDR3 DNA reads TGTGCCAGCAGTAGGCGACAACCCTACGAGCAGTACGTC.

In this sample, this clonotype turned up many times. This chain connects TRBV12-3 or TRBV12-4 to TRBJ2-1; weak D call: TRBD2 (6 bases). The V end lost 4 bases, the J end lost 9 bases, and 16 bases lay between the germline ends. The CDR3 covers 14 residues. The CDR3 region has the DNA TGTGCCAGCAGTTCCCATGGGGGGAGCGGTGAGCAGTTCTTC. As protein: CASSSHGGSGEQFF.